A selection of T cell receptor beta chains follows, all from one sample in a study of blood T cell repertoires in COVID-19. Profiling relied on immunoSEQ multiplex PCR, and the TCRdb table lists in-frame clones only, not all of them. The sample has about 120,000 clones, approximately 90% seen once. Sequenced input: peripheral blood. The receptors shown here come from a human donor with acute or convalescent COVID-19. The donor label of this sample is uncertain. Both conserved end residues are part of each CDR3. Fields, in order: V gene, clone size, D gene, J gene, CDR3 DNA, CDR3 protein. The D gene is left open where the match is weak. Clone size is not always given. Where it is, it says once, few, many or a class for expanded clones.

>TRBV6-2/TRBV6-3|.|TRBD2|TRBJ2-1
TGTGCCAGCAGCACTAGCGGGGGCAATGAGCAGTTCTTC
CASSTSGGNEQFF
>TRBV4-2|.|TRBD1|TRBJ1-4
TGTGCCAGCAGCCTGGGACAGATAAATGAAAAACTGTTTTTT
CASSLGQINEKLFF
>TRBV7-7|.|TRBD1|TRBJ2-2
TGTGCCAGCAGTTGGGACAGGAACACCGGGGAGCTGTTTTTT
CASSWDRNTGELFF
>TRBV29-1|.|.|TRBJ2-2
TGCAGCGTTGTTACGTTTCAGTGGGAGAAGAACACCGGGGAGCTGTTTTTT
CSVVTFQWEKNTGELFF
>TRBV10-1|.|.|TRBJ1-2
TGCGCCAGCCGGTCGGGGGGGAGACGGTATGGCTACACCTTC
CASRSGGRRYGYTF
>TRBV7-3|.|TRBD1|TRBJ1-3
TGTGCCAGCAGCGAGACAGGGGGTTCTGGAAACACCATATATTTT
CASSETGGSGNTIYF
>TRBV19|.|.|TRBJ2-3
TGTGCCAGTAGTGGGGGGACGGGCCACCGCACAGATACGCAGTATTTT
CASSGGTGHRTDTQYF
>TRBV6-5|.|TRBD1|TRBJ1-1
TGTGCCAGCAAAGGACAGGGTATTGAATCTAAAGCTTTCTTT
CASKGQGIESKAFF
>TRBV29-1|.|TRBD2|TRBJ2-1
TGCAGCGCCAAAGCGGGAGGGCCGAACAATGAGCAGTTCTTC
CSAKAGGPNNEQFF
>TRBV15|.|.|TRBJ2-7
TGTGCCACCAGCAGAGACCGAGGAGCGTACGAGCAGTACTTC
CATSRDRGAYEQYF
>TRBV5-1|.|TRBD1|TRBJ2-3
TGCGCCAGCAGCCTCGCACAGGGGACCCGAGATACGCAGTATTTT
CASSLAQGTRDTQYF
>TRBV28|.|.|TRBJ1-2
TGTGCCAGCAGGGGTCGCGGGAACTATGGCTACACCTTC
CASRGRGNYGYTF
>TRBV5-4|.|TRBD2|TRBJ2-3
TGTGCCAGCAGCCCGCGCGGGAGTAGCACAGATACGCAGTATTTT
CASSPRGSSTDTQYF
>TRBV5-1|once|TRBD1|TRBJ1-1
TGCGCCAGCAGCCCGACAGGGGTTAACACTGAAGCTTTCTTT
CASSPTGVNTEAFF
>TRBV18|.|.|TRBJ1-6
TGTGCCAGCTCACTAACTCTCAGAGGCTCCTATAATTCACCCCTCCACTTT
CASSLTLRGSYNSPLHF
>TRBV5-1|.|.|TRBJ1-2
TGCGCCAGCAGCTTAGTCACAGCCAACTATGGCTACACCTTC
CASSLVTANYGYTF
>TRBV5-4|.|TRBD1|TRBJ2-7
TGTGCCAGCAGCCCACAGGGGGACGAGCAGTACTTC
CASSPQGDEQYF
>TRBV15|.|.|TRBJ1-3
TGTGCCACCAGCACCGGGAACTCTGGAAACACCATATATTTT
CATSTGNSGNTIYF
>TRBV7-9|.|.|TRBJ1-2
TGTGCCAGCAGCTTAAACAGGGAAGGAGGCTACACCTTC
CASSLNREGGYTF
>TRBV4-2|.|.|TRBJ2-2
TGTGCCAGCAGCCATGACAGGCTTACCGGGGAGCTGTTTTTT
CASSHDRLTGELFF
>TRBV28|.|TRBD2|TRBJ2-7
TGTGCCAGCAGTGGCGGGGGGACACGTAGCTCCTACGAGCAGTACTTC
CASSGGGTRSSYEQYF
>TRBV6-5|.|.|TRBJ1-1
TGTGCCAGCAGTACGTCTAGGAACACTGAAGCTTTCTTT
CASSTSRNTEAFF
>TRBV5-3|once|TRBD2|TRBJ2-7
TGTGCCAGAAGCTTGGTTCTAGCGGGGGGTCTTAAGGACGACGAGCAGTACTTC
CARSLVLAGGLKDDEQYF
>TRBV28|.|.|TRBJ1-5
TGTGCCAGCAGTACGGGGGGCACTCAGCCCCAGCATTTT
CASSTGGTQPQHF
>TRBV14|.|.|TRBJ2-2
TGTGCCAGCAGCCACTGGGGGTCGTTCGGGGGCACCGGGGAGCTGTTTTTT
CASSHWGSFGGTGELFF
>TRBV28|.|.|TRBJ1-2
TGTGCCAGCAGTACCCAGGGCTATGGCTACACCTTC
CASSTQGYGYTF
>TRBV6-2/TRBV6-3|.|.|TRBJ1-6
TGTGCCAGCAGTTCCAATCAGGGGTTGGCGTTCTCCTATAATTCACCCCTCCACTTT
CASSSNQGLAFSYNSPLHF
>TRBV5-4|few|.|TRBJ2-7
TGTGCCAGCAGCCCTCTGGGGGGTCCCACGAACTACGAGCAGTACTTC
CASSPLGGPTNYEQYF
>TRBV28|.|TRBD1|TRBJ1-5
TGTGCCAGCGCCAAAACAGGGGCTCGTAGCCCCCAGCATTTT
CASAKTGARSPQHF
>TRBV7-9|few|.|TRBJ2-5
TGTGCCAGCAGCTTCCCAGGGCTGGCGGATTTACAAGAGACCCAGTACTTC
CASSFPGLADLQETQYF
>TRBV19|.|.|TRBJ2-2
TGTGCCAGTAGTATGGACAGCGGGGAGCTGTTTTTT
CASSMDSGELFF
>TRBV6-5|.|.|TRBJ2-3
TGTGCCAGCAGTTACGACAGGGAGGATAGCGCAGATACGCAGTATTTT
CASSYDREDSADTQYF
>TRBV6-5|.|TRBD1|TRBJ2-7
TGTGCCAGCAGTTACGGGACAGGGGTCTCCTACGAGCAGTACTTC
CASSYGTGVSYEQYF
>TRBV6-4|.|TRBD2|TRBJ2-1
TGTGCCAGCAGGGCAGCGGGAGGAGAGCAGTTCTTC
CASRAAGGEQFF
>TRBV5-6|.|TRBD1|TRBJ1-2
TGTGCCAGCAGTAAAGAAGGACAGGGTAGAAACTATGGCTACACCTTC
CASSKEGQGRNYGYTF
>TRBV6-6|once|TRBD1|TRBJ1-6
TGTGCCAGCAGTCGGACCGGGACAGGGGATCTCAATTCACCCCTCCACTTT
CASSRTGTGDLNSPLHF
>TRBV11-2|.|TRBD1|TRBJ1-1
TGTGCCAGCAGGAAACCGGGGACAGGGACCCCTGAAGCTTTCTTT
CASRKPGTGTPEAFF